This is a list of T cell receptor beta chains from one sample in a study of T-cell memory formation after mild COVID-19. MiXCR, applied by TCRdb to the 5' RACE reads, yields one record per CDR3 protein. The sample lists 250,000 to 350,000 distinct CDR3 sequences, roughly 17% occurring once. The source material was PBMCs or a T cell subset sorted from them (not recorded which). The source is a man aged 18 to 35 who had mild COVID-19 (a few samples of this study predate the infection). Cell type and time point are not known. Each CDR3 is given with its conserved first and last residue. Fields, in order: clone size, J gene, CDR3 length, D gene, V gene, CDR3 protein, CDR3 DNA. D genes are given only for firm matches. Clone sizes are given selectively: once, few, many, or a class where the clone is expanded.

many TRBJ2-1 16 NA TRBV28 CASSLQYQASYNEQFF TGTGCCAGCAGTTTACAGTACCAGGCGTCCTACAATGAGCAGTTCTTC
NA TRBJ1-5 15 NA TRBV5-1 CASSLVSGRDQPQHF TGCGCCAGCAGCTTGGTTTCAGGGAGGGATCAGCCCCAGCATTTT
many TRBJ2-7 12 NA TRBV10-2 CASRDNSYEQYF TGCGCCAGCAGAGACAACTCCTACGAGCAGTACTTC
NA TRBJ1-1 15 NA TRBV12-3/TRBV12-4 CASRSRPYMNTEAFF TGTGCCAGCAGATCCAGGCCATATATGAACACTGAAGCTTTCTTT
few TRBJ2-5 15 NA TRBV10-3 CAISDSRGAQETQYF TGTGCCATCAGTGATTCTAGGGGGGCTCAAGAGACCCAGTACTTC
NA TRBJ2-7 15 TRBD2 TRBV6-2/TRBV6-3 CASVPAGDATYEQYF TGTGCCAGCGTACCCGCGGGGGACGCAACCTACGAGCAGTACTTC
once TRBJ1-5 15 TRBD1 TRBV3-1 CASSPRTGDGQPQHF TGTGCCAGCAGCCCTCGGACAGGGGACGGGCAGCCCCAGCATTTT
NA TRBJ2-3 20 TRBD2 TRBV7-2 CASSARGKREQDPTTDTQYF TGTGCCAGCAGCGCCCGGGGGAAGCGGGAGCAAGATCCCACGACAGATACGCAGTATTTT
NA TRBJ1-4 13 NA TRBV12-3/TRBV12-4 CASSLGVFEKLFF TGTGCCAGCAGTTTGGGGGTATTTGAAAAACTGTTTTTT
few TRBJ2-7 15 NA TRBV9 CASSVESGKSYEQYF TGTGCCAGCAGCGTAGAGTCGGGGAAATCCTACGAGCAGTACTTC
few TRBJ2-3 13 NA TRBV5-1 CASSAAGTDTQYF TGCGCCAGCAGCGCGGCAGGCACAGATACGCAGTATTTT
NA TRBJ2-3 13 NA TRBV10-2 CASSVMVWDTQYF TGCGCCAGCAGTGTCATGGTGTGGGATACGCAGTATTTT
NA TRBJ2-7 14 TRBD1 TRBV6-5 CASGMGTGVYEQYF TGTGCCAGCGGCATGGGGACAGGGGTATACGAGCAGTACTTC
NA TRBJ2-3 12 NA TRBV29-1 CSVEEQTDTQYF TGCAGCGTTGAAGAGCAAACAGATACGCAGTATTTT
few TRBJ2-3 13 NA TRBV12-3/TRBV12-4 CASSWTFSDTQYF TGTGCCAGCAGCTGGACATTCTCAGATACGCAGTATTTT
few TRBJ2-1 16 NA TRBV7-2 CASNNRGGLSYNEQFF TGTGCCAGCAACAATAGGGGGGGCCTTAGTTACAATGAGCAGTTCTTC
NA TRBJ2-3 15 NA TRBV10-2 CASSGDSGGTDTQYF TGCGCCAGCAGCGGGGACTCGGGGGGCACAGATACGCAGTATTTT